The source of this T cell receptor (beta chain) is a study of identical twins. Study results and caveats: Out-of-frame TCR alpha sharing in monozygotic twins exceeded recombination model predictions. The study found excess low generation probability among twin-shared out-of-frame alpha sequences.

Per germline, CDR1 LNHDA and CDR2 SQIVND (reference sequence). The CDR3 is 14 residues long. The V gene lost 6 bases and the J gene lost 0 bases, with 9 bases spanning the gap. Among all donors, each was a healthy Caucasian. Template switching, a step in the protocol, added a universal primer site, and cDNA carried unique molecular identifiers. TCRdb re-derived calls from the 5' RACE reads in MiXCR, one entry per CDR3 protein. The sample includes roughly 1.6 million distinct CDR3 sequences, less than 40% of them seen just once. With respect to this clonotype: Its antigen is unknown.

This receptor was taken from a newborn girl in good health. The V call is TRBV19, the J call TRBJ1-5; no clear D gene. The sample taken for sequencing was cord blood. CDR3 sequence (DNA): TGTGCCAGTAGGAGGTACTATAGCAATCAGCCCCAGCATTTT. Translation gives CASRRYYSNQPQHF. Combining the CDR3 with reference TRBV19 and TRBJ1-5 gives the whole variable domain DGGITQSPKYLFRKEGQNVTLSCEQNLNHDAMYWYRQDPGQGLRLIYYSQIVNDFQKGDIAEGYSVSREKKESFPLTVTSAQKNPTAFYLCASRRYYSNQPQHFGDGTRLSIL.